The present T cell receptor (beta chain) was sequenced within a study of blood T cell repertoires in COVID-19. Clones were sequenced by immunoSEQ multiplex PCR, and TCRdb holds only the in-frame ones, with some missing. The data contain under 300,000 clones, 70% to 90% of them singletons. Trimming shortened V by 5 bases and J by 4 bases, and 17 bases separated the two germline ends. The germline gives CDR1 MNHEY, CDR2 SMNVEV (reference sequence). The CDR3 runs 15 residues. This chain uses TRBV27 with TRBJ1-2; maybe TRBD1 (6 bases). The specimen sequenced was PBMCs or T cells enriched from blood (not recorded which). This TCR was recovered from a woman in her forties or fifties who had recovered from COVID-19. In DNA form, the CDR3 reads TGTGCCAGCAGTCTCCGCGGGGGGGGCGGCTATGGCTACACCTTC. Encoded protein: CASSLRGGGGYGYTF.